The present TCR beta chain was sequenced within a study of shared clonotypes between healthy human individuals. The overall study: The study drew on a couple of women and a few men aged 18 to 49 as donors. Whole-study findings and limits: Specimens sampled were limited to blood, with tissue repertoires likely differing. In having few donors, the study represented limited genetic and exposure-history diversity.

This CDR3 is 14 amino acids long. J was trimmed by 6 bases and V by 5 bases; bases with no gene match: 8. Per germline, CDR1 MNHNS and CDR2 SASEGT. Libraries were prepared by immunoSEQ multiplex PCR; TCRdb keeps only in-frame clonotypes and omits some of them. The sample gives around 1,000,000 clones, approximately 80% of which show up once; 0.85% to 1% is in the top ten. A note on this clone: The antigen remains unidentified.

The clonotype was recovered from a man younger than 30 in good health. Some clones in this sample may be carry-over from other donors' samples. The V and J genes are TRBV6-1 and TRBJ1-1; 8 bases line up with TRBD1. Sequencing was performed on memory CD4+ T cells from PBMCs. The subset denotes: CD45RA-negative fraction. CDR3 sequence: CASSSRGLGAEAFF. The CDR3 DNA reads TGTGCCAGCAGTAGCAGGGGGCTTGGAGCTGAAGCTTTCTTT.